This T cell receptor beta chain stems from a study of cytomegalovirus exposure and HLA in healthy donors. PCR employed 60 Vbeta and 13 Jbeta primers. This table comes from immunoSEQ multiplex PCR, and its TCRdb copy is limited to in-frame clones, with some not included. This table holds roughly 150,000 clones, approximately 85% found once. Per germline, CDR1 SQVTM and CDR2 ANQGSEA. This CDR3 is 14 amino acids long. V dropped 5 bases and J dropped 3; count of bases not matched to a gene: 6. The receptor's source is a girl aged 2 to 9 in good health and CMV-seropositive. Source material: PBMCs. This sequence joins TRBV29-1 and TRBJ2-3; TRBD1 aligns across 9 bases. The CDR3 spells CSVIGQGRTDTQYF. CDR3 DNA sequence: TGCAGCGTTATTGGACAGGGGAGGACAGATACGCAGTATTTT.